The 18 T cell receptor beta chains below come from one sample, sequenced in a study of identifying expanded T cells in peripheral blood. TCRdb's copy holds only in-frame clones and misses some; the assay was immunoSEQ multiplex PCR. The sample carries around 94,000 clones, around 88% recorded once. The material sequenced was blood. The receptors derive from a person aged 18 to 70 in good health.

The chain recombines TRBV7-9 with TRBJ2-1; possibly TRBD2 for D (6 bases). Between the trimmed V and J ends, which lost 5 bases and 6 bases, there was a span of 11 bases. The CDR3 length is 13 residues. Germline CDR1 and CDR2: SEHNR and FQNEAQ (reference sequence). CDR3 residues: CASSPGLINEQFF. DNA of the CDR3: TGTGCCAGCAGCCCGGGACTTATCAATGAGCAGTTCTTC.

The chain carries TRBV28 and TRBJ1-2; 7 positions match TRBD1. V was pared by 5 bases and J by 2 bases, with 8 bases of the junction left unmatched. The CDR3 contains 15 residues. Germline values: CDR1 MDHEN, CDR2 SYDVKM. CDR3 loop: CASSPGTVENYGYTF. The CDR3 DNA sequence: TGTGCCAGCAGTCCCGGGACAGTTGAAAACTATGGCTACACCTTC.

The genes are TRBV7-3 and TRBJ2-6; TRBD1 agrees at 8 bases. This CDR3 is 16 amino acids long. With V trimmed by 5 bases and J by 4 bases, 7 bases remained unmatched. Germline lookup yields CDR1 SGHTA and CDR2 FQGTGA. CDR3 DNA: TGTGCCAGCAGCCCACGACAGGGGCTCGGGGCCAACGTCCTGACTTTC. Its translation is CASSPRQGLGANVLTF.

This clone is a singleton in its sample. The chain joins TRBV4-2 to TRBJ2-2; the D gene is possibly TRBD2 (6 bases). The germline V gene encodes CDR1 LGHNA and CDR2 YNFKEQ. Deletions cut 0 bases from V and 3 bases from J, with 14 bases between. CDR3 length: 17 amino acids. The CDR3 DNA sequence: TGTGCCAGCAGCCAAGATATAGGAGGGGTGGACACCGGGGAGCTGTTTTTT. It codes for CASSQDIGGVDTGELFF.

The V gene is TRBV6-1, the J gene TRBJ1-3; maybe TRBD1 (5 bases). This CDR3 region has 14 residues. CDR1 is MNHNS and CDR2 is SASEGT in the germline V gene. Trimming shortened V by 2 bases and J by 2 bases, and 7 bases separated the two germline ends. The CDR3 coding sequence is TGTGCCAGCAGTGAAATGGGGGCTGGAAACACCATATATTTT. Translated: CASSEMGAGNTIYF.

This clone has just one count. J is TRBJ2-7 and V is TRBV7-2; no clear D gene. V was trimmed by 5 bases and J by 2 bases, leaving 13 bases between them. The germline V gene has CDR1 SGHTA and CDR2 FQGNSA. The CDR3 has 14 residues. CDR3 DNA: TGTGCCAGCAGCCCTCAACCCGGCACCTACGAGCAGTACTTC. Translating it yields CASSPQPGTYEQYF. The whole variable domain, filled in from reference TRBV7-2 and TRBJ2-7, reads GAGVSQSPSNKVTEKGKDVELRCDPISGHTALYWYRQSLGQGLEFLIYFQGNSAPDKSGLPSDRFSAERTGGSVSTLTIQRTQQEDSAVYLCASSPQPGTYEQYFGPGTRLTVT.

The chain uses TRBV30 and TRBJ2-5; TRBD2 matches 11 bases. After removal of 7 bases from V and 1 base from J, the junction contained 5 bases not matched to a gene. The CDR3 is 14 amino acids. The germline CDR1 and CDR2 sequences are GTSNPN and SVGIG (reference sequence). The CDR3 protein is CASGTSGTQETQYF. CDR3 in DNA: TGTGCCTCCGGGACTAGCGGAACCCAAGAGACCCAGTACTTC.

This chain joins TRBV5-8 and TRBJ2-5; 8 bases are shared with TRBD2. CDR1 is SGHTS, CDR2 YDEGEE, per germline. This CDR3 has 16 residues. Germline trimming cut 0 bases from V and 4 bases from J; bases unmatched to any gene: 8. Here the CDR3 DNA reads TGTGCCAGCAGCTTGGGGAGTCGGGGGGGCCGAGAGACCCAGTACTTC. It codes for CASSLGSRGGRETQYF.

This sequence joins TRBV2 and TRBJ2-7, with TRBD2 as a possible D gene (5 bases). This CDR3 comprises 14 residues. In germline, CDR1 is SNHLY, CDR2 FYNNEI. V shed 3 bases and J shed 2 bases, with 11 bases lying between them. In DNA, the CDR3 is TGTGCCAGCAGTGACGCCGGGGATACCTACGAGCAGTACTTC. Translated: CASSDAGDTYEQYF. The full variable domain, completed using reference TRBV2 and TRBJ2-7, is EPEVTQTPSHQVTQMGQEVILRCVPISNHLYFYWYRQILGQKVEFLVSFYNNEISEKSEIFDDQFSVERPDGSNFTLKIRSTKLEDSAMYFCASSDAGDTYEQYFGPGTRLTVT.

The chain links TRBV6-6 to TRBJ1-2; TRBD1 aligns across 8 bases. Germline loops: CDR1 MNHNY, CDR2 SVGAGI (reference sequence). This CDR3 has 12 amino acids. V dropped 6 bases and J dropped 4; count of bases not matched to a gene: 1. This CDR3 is CASRGTGYGYTF. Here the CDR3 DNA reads TGTGCCAGCAGGGGGACAGGCTATGGCTACACCTTC.

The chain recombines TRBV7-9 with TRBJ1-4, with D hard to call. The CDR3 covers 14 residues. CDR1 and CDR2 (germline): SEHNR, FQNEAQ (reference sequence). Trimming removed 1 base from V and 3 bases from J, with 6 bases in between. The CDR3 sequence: CASSLDTSNEKLFF. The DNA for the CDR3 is TGTGCCAGCAGCTTAGACACCTCTAATGAAAAACTGTTTTTT.

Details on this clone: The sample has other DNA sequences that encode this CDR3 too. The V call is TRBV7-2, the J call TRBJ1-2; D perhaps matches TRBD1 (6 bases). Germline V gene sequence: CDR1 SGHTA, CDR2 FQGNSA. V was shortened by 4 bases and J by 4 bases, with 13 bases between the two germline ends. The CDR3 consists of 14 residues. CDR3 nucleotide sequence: TGTGCCAGCAGCTGGGACACGACAGGCTATGGCTACACCTTC. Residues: CASSWDTTGYGYTF.

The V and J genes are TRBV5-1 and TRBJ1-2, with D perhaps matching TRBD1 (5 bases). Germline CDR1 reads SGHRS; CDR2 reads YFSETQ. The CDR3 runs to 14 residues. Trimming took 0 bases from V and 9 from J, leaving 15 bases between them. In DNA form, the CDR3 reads TGCGCCAGCAGCTTGGCCGGGGCAGTCGGGAGCTACACCTTC. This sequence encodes CASSLAGAVGSYTF.

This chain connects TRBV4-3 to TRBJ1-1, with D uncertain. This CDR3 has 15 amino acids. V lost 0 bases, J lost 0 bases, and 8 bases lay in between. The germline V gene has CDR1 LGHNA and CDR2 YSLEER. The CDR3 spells CASSQDWGVNTEAFF. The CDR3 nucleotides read TGCGCCAGCAGCCAAGATTGGGGAGTGAACACTGAAGCTTTCTTT.

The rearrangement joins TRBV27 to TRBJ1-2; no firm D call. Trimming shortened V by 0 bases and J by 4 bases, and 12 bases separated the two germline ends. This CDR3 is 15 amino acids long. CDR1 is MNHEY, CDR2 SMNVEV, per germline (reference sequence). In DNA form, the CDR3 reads TGTGCCAGCAGTTTATCACCCGGACGGAGCTATGGCTACACCTTC. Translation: CASSLSPGRSYGYTF.

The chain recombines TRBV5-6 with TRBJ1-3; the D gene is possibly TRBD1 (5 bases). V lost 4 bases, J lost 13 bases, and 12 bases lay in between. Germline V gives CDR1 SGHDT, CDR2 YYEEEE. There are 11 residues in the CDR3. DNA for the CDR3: TGTGCCAGCAGCAAGCCCGGGGCGATATATTTT. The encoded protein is CASSKPGAIYF.

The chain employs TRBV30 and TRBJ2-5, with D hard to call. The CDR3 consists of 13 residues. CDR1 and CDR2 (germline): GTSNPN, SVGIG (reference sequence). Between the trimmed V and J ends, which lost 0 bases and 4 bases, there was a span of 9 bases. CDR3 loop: CAWSVQTRETQYF. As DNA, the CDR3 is TGTGCCTGGAGTGTACAAACGCGAGAGACCCAGTACTTC.

CDR3 DNA: TGTGCCAGCAGACCGACAGGAAACTATGGCTACACCTTC. Translating gives CASRPTGNYGYTF. The rearrangement links TRBV7-2 to TRBJ1-2, with a weak D call TRBD1 (6 bases). Trimming pared 6 bases from V and 2 bases from J, leaving 10 bases between. This CDR3 contains 13 residues. Germline CDR1 and CDR2: SGHTA and FQGNSA. Drawing the rest from reference TRBV7-2 and TRBJ1-2, the complete variable domain is GAGVSQSPSNKVTEKGKDVELRCDPISGHTALYWYRQSLGQGLEFLIYFQGNSAPDKSGLPSDRFSAERTGGSVSTLTIQRTQQEDSAVYLCASRPTGNYGYTFGSGTRLTVV.